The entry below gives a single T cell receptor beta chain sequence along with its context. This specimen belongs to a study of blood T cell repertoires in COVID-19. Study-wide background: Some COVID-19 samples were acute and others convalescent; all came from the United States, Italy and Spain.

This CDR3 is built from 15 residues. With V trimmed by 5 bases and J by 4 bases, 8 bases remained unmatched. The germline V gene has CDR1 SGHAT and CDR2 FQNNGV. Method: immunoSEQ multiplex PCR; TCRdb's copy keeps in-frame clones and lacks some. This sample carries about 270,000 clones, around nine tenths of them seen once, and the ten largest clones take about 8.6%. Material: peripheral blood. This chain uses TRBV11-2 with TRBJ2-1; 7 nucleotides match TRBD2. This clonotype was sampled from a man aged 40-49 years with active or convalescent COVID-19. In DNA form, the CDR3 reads TGTGCCAGCAGCGCAGCTAGCGGACAATACAATGAGCAGTTCTTC. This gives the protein CASSAASGQYNEQFF. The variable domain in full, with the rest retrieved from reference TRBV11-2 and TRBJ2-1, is EAGVAQSPRYKIIEKRQSVAFWCNPISGHATLYWYQQILGQGPKLLIQFQNNGVVDDSQLPKDRFSAERLKGVDSTLKIQPAKLEDSAVYLCASSAASGQYNEQFFGPGTRLTVL.